One and the same sample provided the 24 T cell receptor beta chains below, sequenced in a study of shared clonotypes between healthy human individuals. The repertoire was sequenced with immunoSEQ multiplex PCR; TCRdb's copy has only in-frame clones and lacks some. The sample has over a million clones; about 74% are singletons. The material sequenced was memory CD4+ T cells sorted from blood. The subset here: CD45RA-negative fraction. All receptors derive from a man younger than 35 in good health.

This clone showed up just a few times. At the DNA level, this CDR3 is encoded by other sequences in the same sample as well. V usage is TRBV30 and J usage is TRBJ1-4; the D gene is possibly TRBD1 (6 bases). CDR1 is GTSNPN and CDR2 is SVGIG in the germline V gene (reference sequence). This CDR3 is 12 amino acids long. The V gene lost 3 bases and the J gene lost 6 bases, with 8 bases spanning the gap. This chain's CDR3 is CAWSRGDEKLFF. The CDR3 DNA reads as TGTGCCTGGAGCAGGGGAGATGAAAAACTGTTTTTT. Full variable domain (outside the CDR3, taken from reference TRBV30 and TRBJ1-4): SQTIHQWPATLVQPVGSPLSLECTVEGTSNPNLYWYRQAAGRGLQLLFYSVGIGQISSEVPQNLSASRPQDRQFILSSKKLLLSDSGFYLCAWSRGDEKLFFGSGTQLSVL.

The V call is TRBV30, the J call TRBJ2-6; 9 nucleotides agree with TRBD1. J gave up 2 bases and V 4 bases, and 12 bases lay outside the gene matches. CDR3 length equals 18 residues. Germline assignment: CDR1 GTSNPN and CDR2 SVGIG (reference sequence). This CDR3 is CAWKSGTGTWAGANVLTF. The CDR3 DNA is TGTGCCTGGAAATCCGGGACAGGGACATGGGCTGGGGCCAACGTCCTGACTTTC.

The chain couples TRBV10-1 to TRBJ2-3; 11 bases match TRBD2. This CDR3 region has 14 residues. J gave up 5 bases and V 4 bases, and 2 bases lay outside the gene matches. From germline, CDR1 is WNHNN and CDR2 SYGVQD (reference sequence). The CDR3 reads CASSAGTSGDTQYF. CDR3 nucleotides: TGCGCCAGCAGTGCTGGGACTAGCGGAGATACGCAGTATTTT.

The chain couples TRBV11-2 to TRBJ1-4, with 9 bases aligning to TRBD1. CDR3 length equals 15 residues. V lost 5 bases to trimming and J lost 8 bases; unmatched junction nucleotides: 9. Germline V gives CDR1 SGHAT, CDR2 FQNNGV. The DNA for the CDR3 is TGTGCCAGCAGCCCCTACAGGGGGCGAGCCGAAAAACTGTTTTTT. Amino acid sequence: CASSPYRGRAEKLFF. Supplemented by reference TRBV11-2 and TRBJ1-4, the full variable domain reads EAGVAQSPRYKIIEKRQSVAFWCNPISGHATLYWYQQILGQGPKLLIQFQNNGVVDDSQLPKDRFSAERLKGVDSTLKIQPAKLEDSAVYLCASSPYRGRAEKLFFGSGTQLSVL.

The chain carries TRBV29-1 and TRBJ2-7; either TRBD1 or TRBD2 may fit D (5 bases each). The CDR3 runs to 15 residues. Trimming pared 4 bases from V and 4 bases from J, leaving 20 bases between. The V gene's germline CDR1 is SQVTM and CDR2 ANQGSEA. Here the CDR3 reads CSVGETGTSAYEQYF. The CDR3 nucleotides read TGCAGCGTTGGGGAAACCGGGACCTCGGCTTACGAGCAGTACTTC.

The chain employs TRBV10-3 and TRBJ2-4, with a weak D call TRBD2 (6 bases). Looked up from germline, CDR1 is ENHRY and CDR2 is SYGVKD. The CDR3 extends over 16 amino acids. Trimming took 10 bases from V and 3 from J, leaving 22 bases between them. CDR3 loop: CATLGEDGFDKNIQYF. CDR3 sequence (DNA): TGTGCCACCCTAGGGGAGGATGGGTTTGACAAAAACATTCAGTACTTC.

This sequence joins TRBV10-3 and TRBJ2-2; either TRBD1 or TRBD2 may supply D (5 bases each). CDR3 length: 17 amino acids. V shed 4 bases and J shed 1 base, with 16 bases lying between them. Germline CDR1 reads ENHRY; CDR2 reads SYGVKD. The CDR3 sequence is CAISGESAGRNTGELFF. The DNA for the CDR3 is TGTGCCATCAGTGGCGAGTCGGCAGGGAGGAACACCGGGGAGCTGTTTTTT.

The chain is built from TRBV5-4 and TRBJ2-1; 10 nucleotides agree with TRBD1. The CDR3 is 16 residues long. Germline CDR1 SGHNT, CDR2 YYREEE (reference sequence). V lost 2 bases, J lost 5 bases, and 7 bases stayed unmatched. The CDR3 reads CASSLPGQGVNNEQFF. The CDR3 nucleotides read TGTGCCAGCAGCTTACCCGGACAGGGGGTAAACAATGAGCAGTTCTTC.

The rearrangement links TRBV6-1 to TRBJ2-7, with 8 bases fitting TRBD2. V lost 10 bases and J lost 1; bases outside the gene matches: 6. Germline CDR1 MNHNS, CDR2 SASEGT. CDR3 length equals 13 residues. This chain's CDR3 is CATGREGSYEQYF. CDR3 nucleotides: TGTGCCACCGGCCGGGAGGGGTCCTACGAGCAGTACTTC.

The V call is TRBV6-1, the J call TRBJ1-2, with 7 bases that match TRBD1. The germline V gene encodes CDR1 MNHNS and CDR2 SASEGT. The length of the CDR3 is 14 residues. Trimming at V came to 6 bases and at J to 0 bases, leaving 4 bases not matched to a gene. CDR3 sequence: CASREQGSNYGYTF. The CDR3 DNA follows: TGTGCCAGCAGAGAACAGGGGTCTAACTATGGCTACACCTTC.

The chain has TRBV6-5 and TRBJ2-1; no definite D call. The CDR3 is 14 amino acids. Looked up from germline, CDR1 is MNHEY and CDR2 is SVGAGI. Trimming took 0 bases from V and 11 from J, leaving 14 bases between them. The CDR3 is CASSYSSPGRKQFF. The CDR3 nucleotides read TGTGCCAGCAGTTACTCGAGTCCGGGCAGGAAGCAGTTCTTC.

The chain combines TRBV19 with TRBJ2-2; 10 positions match TRBD1. The CDR3 totals 15 residues. J gave up 5 bases and V 5 bases, and 5 bases lay outside the gene matches. Per the germline V gene, CDR1 is LNHDA and CDR2 is SQIVND (reference sequence). The CDR3 here is CASSPRDRGTGELFF. For the CDR3, the DNA is TGTGCCAGTAGTCCCAGGGACAGGGGAACCGGGGAGCTGTTTTTT.

This chain uses TRBV5-1 with TRBJ1-6; TRBD1 is a possible D gene (5 bases). V lost 3 bases and J lost 6, with 16 bases in between. The V gene's germline CDR1 is SGHRS and CDR2 YFSETQ. This CDR3 has 16 amino acids. The CDR3 reads CASSSPSQGPNSPLHF. In nucleotides, the CDR3 is TGCGCCAGCAGCTCTCCCTCCCAGGGCCCTAATTCACCCCTCCACTTT.

This clone was seen just once. The rearrangement uses TRBV5-1 and TRBJ2-3; tentatively, D is TRBD1 or TRBD2 (5 bases each). V was shortened by 3 bases and J by 1 base, with 15 bases between the two germline ends. Germline values: CDR1 SGHRS, CDR2 YFSETQ. This CDR3 has 16 amino acids. CDR3 coding DNA: TGCGCCAGCAGCTCAAACGCAGGGAGAGGCACAGATACGCAGTATTTT. This codes for CASSSNAGRGTDTQYF.

This clone came up many times. The CDR3 here is CASSQDQGVRGYTF. In DNA form, the CDR3 reads TGCGCCAGCAGCCAGGATCAAGGGGTGCGTGGCTACACCTTC. This rearrangement joins TRBV4-3 to TRBJ1-2, with D tentatively TRBD1 (5 bases). Deletions cut 3 bases from V and 7 bases from J, with 15 bases between. The CDR3 loop spans 14 amino acids. Germline V gives CDR1 LGHNA, CDR2 YSLEER.

In this sample, this clone turned up a few times. V gene TRBV29-1 combines with J gene TRBJ2-3; TRBD2 might be the D (6 bases). V was cut by 1 base and J by 1 base, with 9 bases left in between. Germline V gene lookup returns CDR1 SQVTM and CDR2 ANQGSEA. This CDR3 spans 14 amino acids. The CDR3 sequence: CSVEVGLRTDTQYF. The CDR3 DNA sequence: TGCAGCGTTGAAGTGGGACTCCGCACAGATACGCAGTATTTT.

This clone showed up many times. J is TRBJ2-4 and V is TRBV19; 9 bases line up with TRBD1. CDR3 size: 15 residues. After removal of 6 bases from V and 1 base from J, the junction contained 4 bases not matched to a gene. CDR1 and CDR2 from the germline V gene are LNHDA and SQIVND (reference sequence). DNA for the CDR3: TGTGCCAGTAGAGGGACAGGGTCGGCCAAAAACATTCAGTACTTC. Protein sequence: CASRGTGSAKNIQYF.

The chain recombines TRBV30 with TRBJ2-3; 8 bases map to TRBD2. Germline V gene sequence: CDR1 GTSNPN, CDR2 SVGIG (reference sequence). There are 14 residues in the CDR3. The trim removed 3 bases at V and 0 bases at J, leaving 2 bases unmatched. CDR3 sequence reads: CAWRASGSTDTQYF. As DNA, the CDR3 is TGTGCCTGGAGGGCTAGCGGGAGCACAGATACGCAGTATTTT.

V is TRBV9 and J is TRBJ1-4; D remains unclear. Germline V gene lookup returns CDR1 SGDLS and CDR2 YYNGEE. V lost 3 bases, J lost 5 bases, and 11 bases lay in between. The CDR3 spans 14 residues. DNA for the CDR3: TGTGCCAGCAGCGAAGACTTACGGAATGAAAAACTGTTTTTT. Its translation: CASSEDLRNEKLFF.

The chain has TRBV4-3 and TRBJ2-1, with D perhaps being TRBD1 or TRBD2 (7 bases each). Germline V CDR1 and CDR2: LGHNA, YSLEER. CDR3 length: 17 amino acids. Between the trimmed V and J ends, which lost 1 base and 4 bases, there was a span of 17 bases. As DNA, the CDR3 is TGCGCCAGCAGCCAAGGGCTCGCAGGGGGGGGATACAATGAGCAGTTCTTC. As protein: CASSQGLAGGGYNEQFF.

The chain joins TRBV7-3 to TRBJ1-3; 8 bases line up with TRBD1. Trimming cost V 7 bases and J 0 bases; bases outside gene matches: 14. CDR1 is SGHTA, CDR2 FQGTGA, per germline. The length of the CDR3 is 18 residues. The CDR3 sequence is CASTTRRTGPSSGNTIYF. CDR3 nucleotides: TGTGCCAGCACAACGAGGAGGACAGGGCCCTCCTCTGGAAACACCATATATTTT.

This chain joins TRBV7-2 and TRBJ2-5, with D possibly matching TRBD2 (5 bases). Trimming pared 5 bases from V and 5 bases from J, leaving 15 bases between. The germline gives CDR1 SGHTA, CDR2 FQGNSA. The CDR3 is 14 amino acids. CDR3 sequence (DNA): TGTGCCAGCAGCCCACCCCCGGGATGGGAGACCCAGTACTTC. This sequence encodes CASSPPPGWETQYF.

Only a few counts were recorded for this clone. The chain recombines TRBV6-6 with TRBJ1-4; the match to TRBD1 covers 10 bases. CDR3 length equals 15 residues. Germline trimming cut 4 bases from V and 7 bases from J; bases unmatched to any gene: 6. Looked up from germline, CDR1 is MNHNY and CDR2 is SVGAGI (reference sequence). The CDR3 here is CASSFRDRGGEKLFF. The CDR3 DNA reads as TGTGCCAGCAGTTTCAGGGACAGGGGAGGTGAAAAACTGTTTTTT.

The rearrangement links TRBV2 to TRBJ2-1, with 12 bases identical to TRBD2. The V and J ends lost 6 bases and 10 bases, in that order; junction bases with no gene match: 7. This CDR3 is 14 amino acids long. Germline CDR1 reads SNHLY; CDR2 reads FYNNEI. As DNA, the CDR3 is TGTGCCAGCAGATCGACTAGCGGGGGAGGAGAGCAGTTCTTC. This codes for CASRSTSGGGEQFF.